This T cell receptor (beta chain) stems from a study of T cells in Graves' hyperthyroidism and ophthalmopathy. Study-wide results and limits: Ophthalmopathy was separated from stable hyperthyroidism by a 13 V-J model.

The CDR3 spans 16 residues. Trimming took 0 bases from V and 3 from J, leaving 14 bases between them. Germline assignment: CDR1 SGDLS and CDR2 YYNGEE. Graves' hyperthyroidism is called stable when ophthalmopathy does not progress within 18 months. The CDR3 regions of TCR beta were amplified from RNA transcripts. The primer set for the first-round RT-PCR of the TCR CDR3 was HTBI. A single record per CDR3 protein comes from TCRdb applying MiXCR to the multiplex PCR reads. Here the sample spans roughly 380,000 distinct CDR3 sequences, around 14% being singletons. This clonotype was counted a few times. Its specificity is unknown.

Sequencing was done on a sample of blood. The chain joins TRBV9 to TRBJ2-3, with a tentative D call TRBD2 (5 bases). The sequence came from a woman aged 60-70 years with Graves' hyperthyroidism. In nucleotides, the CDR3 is TGTGCCAGCAGCGTAGAGGTGGGAGAGGATACAGATACGCAGTATTTT. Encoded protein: CASSVEVGEDTDTQYF. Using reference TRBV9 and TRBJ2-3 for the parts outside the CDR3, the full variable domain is DSGVTQTPKHLITATGQRVTLRCSPRSGDLSVYWYQQSLDQGLQFLIQYYNGEERAKGNILERFSAQQFPDLHSELNLSSLELGDSALYFCASSVEVGEDTDTQYFGPGTRLTVL.